This paragraph reports one TCR beta chain. No antigen is known for it. The data stem from a study of cytomegalovirus exposure and HLA in healthy donors. Vbeta (60) and Jbeta (13) primers were used in the PCR. Measured with immunoSEQ multiplex PCR; TCRdb has only the in-frame clones, and not every one. This sample contains 65,000 to 90,000 clones. Study-level results: Sequence variants that were highly shared formed a cluster that was likely a sequencing artifact. In an earlier analysis, about 87% or about 30%: the productive usage of most TCR beta V segments.

The sequence derives from a female donor in good health and CMV-seropositive. Sequencing used PBMCs.

CDR3 sequence (DNA): TGCGCCAGCAGCTTGCAGGGATTATTAAGCTCCTACAATGAGCAGTTCTTC. Its protein is CASSLQGLLSSYNEQFF. The chain uses TRBV5-1 and TRBJ2-1, with a weak D call TRBD1 (5 bases). There are 17 residues in the CDR3. V lost 1 base and J 0 bases, leaving 14 bases between the germline ends. In germline, CDR1 is SGHRS, CDR2 YFSETQ.